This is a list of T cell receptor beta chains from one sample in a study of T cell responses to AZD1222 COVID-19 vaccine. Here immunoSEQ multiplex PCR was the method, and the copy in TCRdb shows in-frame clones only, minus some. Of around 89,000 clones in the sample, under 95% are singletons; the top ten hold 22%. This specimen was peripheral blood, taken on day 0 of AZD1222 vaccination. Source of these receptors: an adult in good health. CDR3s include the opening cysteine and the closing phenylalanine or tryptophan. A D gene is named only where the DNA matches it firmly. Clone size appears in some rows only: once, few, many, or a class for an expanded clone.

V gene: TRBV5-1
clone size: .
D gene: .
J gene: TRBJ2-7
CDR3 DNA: TGCGCCAGCAGCTTGGAGGGCGAGCAGTACTTC
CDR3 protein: CASSLEGEQYF

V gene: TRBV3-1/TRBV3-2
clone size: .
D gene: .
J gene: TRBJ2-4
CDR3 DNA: TGTGCCAGCAGCCGTCAGACAGGGGAGGGCATTCAGTACTTC
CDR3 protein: CASSRQTGEGIQYF

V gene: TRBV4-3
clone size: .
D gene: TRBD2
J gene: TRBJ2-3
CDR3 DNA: TGCGCCAGCAGGACGCGACTAGCGGGGGCAGATACGCAGTATTTT
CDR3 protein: CASRTRLAGADTQYF

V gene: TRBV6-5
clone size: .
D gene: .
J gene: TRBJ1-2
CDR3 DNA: TGTGCCAGCAGGGGCGGGAAACAGCTCCTCTATGGCTACACCTTC
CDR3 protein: CASRGGKQLLYGYTF

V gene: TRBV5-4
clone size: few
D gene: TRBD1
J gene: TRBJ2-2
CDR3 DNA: TGTGCCAGCAGCTTGCCTGGGACAGGGGGCAGGACCGGGGAGCTGTTTTTT
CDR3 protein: CASSLPGTGGRTGELFF

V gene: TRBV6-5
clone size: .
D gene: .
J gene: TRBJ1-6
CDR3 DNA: TGTGCCACCGTGACAGATAATAATTCACCCCTCCACTTT
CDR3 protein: CATVTDNNSPLHF

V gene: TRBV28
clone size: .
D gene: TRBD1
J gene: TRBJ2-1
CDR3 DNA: TGTGCCAGCAGTATGACTATGAGGGCCGGGACAGGGTCCTACAATGAGCAGTTCTTC
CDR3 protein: CASSMTMRAGTGSYNEQFF

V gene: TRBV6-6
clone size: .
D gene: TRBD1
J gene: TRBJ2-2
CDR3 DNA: TGTGCCAGCATCCGGACAGGGGGAGGGGCCGGGGAGCTGTTTTTT
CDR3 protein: CASIRTGGGAGELFF

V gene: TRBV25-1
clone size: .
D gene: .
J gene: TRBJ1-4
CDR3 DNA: TGTGCCAGCAGTCCACGGCAGGTTAATGAAAAACTGTTTTTT
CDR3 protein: CASSPRQVNEKLFF

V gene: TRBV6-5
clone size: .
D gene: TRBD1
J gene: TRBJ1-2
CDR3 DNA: TGTGCCAGCGTCGAATCGACAGGGGGTAGAGGCTACACCTTC
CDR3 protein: CASVESTGGRGYTF

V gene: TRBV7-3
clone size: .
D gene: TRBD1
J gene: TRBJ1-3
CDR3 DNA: TGTGCCAGCGGAGCAGGGGGAGACTCTGGAAACACCATATATTTT
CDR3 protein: CASGAGGDSGNTIYF

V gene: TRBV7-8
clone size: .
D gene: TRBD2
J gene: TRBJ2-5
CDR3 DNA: TGTGCCAGCAGCTTAGTAGGGGGACTAGCGGGGGGCCAGACCCAGTACTTC
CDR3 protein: CASSLVGGLAGGQTQYF

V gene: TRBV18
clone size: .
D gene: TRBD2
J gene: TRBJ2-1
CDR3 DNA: TGTGCCAGCTCACCTATAGTGAGCGGGGACTACAATGAGCAGTTCTTC
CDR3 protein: CASSPIVSGDYNEQFF

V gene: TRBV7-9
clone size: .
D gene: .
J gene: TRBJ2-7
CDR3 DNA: TGTGCCAGCAGCTCACAGGGACTCGAGCAGTACTTC
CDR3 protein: CASSSQGLEQYF

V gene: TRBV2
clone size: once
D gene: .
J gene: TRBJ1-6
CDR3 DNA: TGTGCCCAGGGCAGAGGCTCCTATAATTCACCCCTCCACTTT
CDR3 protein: CAQGRGSYNSPLHF

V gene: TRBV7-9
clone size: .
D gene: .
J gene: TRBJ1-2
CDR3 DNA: TGTGCCAGCAGCTTAAACCTTAAGAGTAACTATGGCTACACCTTC
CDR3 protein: CASSLNLKSNYGYTF

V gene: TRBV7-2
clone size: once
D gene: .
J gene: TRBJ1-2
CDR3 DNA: TGTGCCAGCAGCCCCCTAAACGACTATGGCTACACCTTC
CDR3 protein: CASSPLNDYGYTF

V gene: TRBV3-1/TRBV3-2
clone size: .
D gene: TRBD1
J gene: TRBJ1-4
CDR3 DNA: TGTGCCAGCAGCCTTGGGACAGGGTATAATGAAAAACTGTTTTTT
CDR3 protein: CASSLGTGYNEKLFF

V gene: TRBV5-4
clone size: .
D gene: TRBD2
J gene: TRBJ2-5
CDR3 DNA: TGTGCCAGCAGCCCCGGGACTAGCGGGGGGGCAGGGGAGACCCAGTACTTC
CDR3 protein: CASSPGTSGGAGETQYF

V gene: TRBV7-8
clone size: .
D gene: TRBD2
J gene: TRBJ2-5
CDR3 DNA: TGTGCCAGCAGGCCTCCTAGCGGGTATTCCCAAGAGACCCAGTACTTC
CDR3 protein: CASRPPSGYSQETQYF

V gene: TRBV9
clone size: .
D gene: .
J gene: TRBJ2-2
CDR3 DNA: TGTGCCAGCAGCGTACGGGGCACCGGGGAGCTGTTTTTT
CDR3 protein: CASSVRGTGELFF

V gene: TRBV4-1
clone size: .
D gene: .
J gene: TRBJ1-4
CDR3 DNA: TGCGCCAGCAGTCGGGGGCGCCTTAATGAAAAACTGTTTTTT
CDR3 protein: CASSRGRLNEKLFF

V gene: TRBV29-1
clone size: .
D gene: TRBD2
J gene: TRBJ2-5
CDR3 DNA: TGCAGCTCAAAAGCGGGGGGGACGGAGACCCAGTACTTC
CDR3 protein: CSSKAGGTETQYF

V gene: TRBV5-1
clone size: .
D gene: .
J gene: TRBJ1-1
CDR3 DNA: TGCGCCAGCAGCTTGGACCGTCAGGGCACTGAAGCTTTCTTT
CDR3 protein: CASSLDRQGTEAFF

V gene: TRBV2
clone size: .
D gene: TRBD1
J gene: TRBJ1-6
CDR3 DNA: TGTGCCAGCAGTCCAGACAGGGTTGTTGATTCACCCCTCCACTTT
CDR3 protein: CASSPDRVVDSPLHF

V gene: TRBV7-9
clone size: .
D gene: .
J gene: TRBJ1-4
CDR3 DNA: TGTGCCAGCAGCCCCCAGGGGGAAAAACTGTTTTTT
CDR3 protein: CASSPQGEKLFF

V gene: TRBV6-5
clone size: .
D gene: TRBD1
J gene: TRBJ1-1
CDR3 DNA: TGTGCCAGCAGTTACCCGTACAGGGGATTGAACACTGAAGCTTTCTTT
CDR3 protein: CASSYPYRGLNTEAFF

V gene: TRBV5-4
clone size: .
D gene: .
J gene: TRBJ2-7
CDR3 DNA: TGTGCCAGCAGCCCGGACCAGACCTACGAGCAGTACTTC
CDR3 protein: CASSPDQTYEQYF

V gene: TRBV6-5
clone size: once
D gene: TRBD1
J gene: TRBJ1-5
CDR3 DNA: TGTGCCAGCAAGGGACAGAACAATCAGCCCCAGCATTTT
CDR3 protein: CASKGQNNQPQHF

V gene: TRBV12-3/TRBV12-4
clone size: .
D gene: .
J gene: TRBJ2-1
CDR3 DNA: TGTGCCAGCAGTTTAGCAGGGCCGGGGATCTTC
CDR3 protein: CASSLAGPGIF

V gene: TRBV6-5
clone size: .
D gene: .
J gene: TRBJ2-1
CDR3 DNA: TGTGCCAGCAGAAGCCCTATGGAGGGCAGGAATGAGCAGTTCTTC
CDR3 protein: CASRSPMEGRNEQFF

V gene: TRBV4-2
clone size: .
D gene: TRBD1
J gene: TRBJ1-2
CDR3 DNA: TGTGCCAGCACCATGTCCCGGGACAGTAACTATGGCTACACCTTC
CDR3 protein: CASTMSRDSNYGYTF

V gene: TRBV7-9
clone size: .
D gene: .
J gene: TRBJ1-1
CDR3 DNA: TGTGCCAGCAGCTTAGTAGACTTCTTCGCCACTGAAGCTTTCTTT
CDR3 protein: CASSLVDFFATEAFF

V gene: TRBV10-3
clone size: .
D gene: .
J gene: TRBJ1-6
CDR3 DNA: TGTGCCATCAAGAAGACGAGCTCCTATAATTCACCCCTCCACTTT
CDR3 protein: CAIKKTSSYNSPLHF

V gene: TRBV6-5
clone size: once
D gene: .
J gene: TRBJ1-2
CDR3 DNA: TGTGCCAGCAGTTGGGGGGCAGCTGGCTACACCTTC
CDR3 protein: CASSWGAAGYTF

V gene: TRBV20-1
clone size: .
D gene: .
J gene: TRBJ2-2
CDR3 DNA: TGCAGTGCTAGAGGAGGCAGGGAACTGTTTTTT
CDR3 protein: CSARGGRELFF

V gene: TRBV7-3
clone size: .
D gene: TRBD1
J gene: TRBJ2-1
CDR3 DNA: TGTGCCAGCAGCTCACAGGGGAATGAGCAGTTCTTC
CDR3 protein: CASSSQGNEQFF

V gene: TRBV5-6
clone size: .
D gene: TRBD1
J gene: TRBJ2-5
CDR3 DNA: TGTGCCAGCAGCGAGCCGCCCCGACAGGGGCTACAGACCCAGTACTTC
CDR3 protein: CASSEPPRQGLQTQYF

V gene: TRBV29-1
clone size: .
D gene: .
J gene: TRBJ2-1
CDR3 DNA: TGCAGCGGTGCACAGGGGGGGATATCCTACAATGAGCAGTTCTTC
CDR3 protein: CSGAQGGISYNEQFF

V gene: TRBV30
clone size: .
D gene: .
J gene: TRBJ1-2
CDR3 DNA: TGTGCCATATACAGGGACGATGGCTACACCTTC
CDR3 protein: CAIYRDDGYTF

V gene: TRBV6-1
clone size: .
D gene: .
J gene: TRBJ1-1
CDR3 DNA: TGTGCCAGCAGTGATCAGATTAACACTGAAGCTTTCTTT
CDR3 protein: CASSDQINTEAFF

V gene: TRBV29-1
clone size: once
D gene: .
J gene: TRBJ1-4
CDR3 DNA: TGCAGCGTTGAAGTCGGACGAGGGAGGGGTCGAAATGAAAAACTGTTTTTT
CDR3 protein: CSVEVGRGRGRNEKLFF

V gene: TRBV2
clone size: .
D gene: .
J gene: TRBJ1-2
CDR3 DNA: TGTGCCAGCAGTGAAGTCCAGGGGAAAACGGGCTACACCTTC
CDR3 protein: CASSEVQGKTGYTF

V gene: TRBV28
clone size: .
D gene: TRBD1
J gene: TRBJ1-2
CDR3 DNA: TGTGCCAGCAGACAGGGGCGAGCTAACTATGGCTACACCTTC
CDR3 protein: CASRQGRANYGYTF

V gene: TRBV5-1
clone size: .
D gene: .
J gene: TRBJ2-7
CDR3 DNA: TGCGCCAGCAGCCCCACACCACGGGGAACCTACGAGCAGTACTTC
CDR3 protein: CASSPTPRGTYEQYF

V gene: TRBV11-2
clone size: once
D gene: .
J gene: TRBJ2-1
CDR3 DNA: TGTGCCAGCAGCTTAGATATTAGTTCGGGATCCTACAATGAGCAGTTCTTC
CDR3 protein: CASSLDISSGSYNEQFF

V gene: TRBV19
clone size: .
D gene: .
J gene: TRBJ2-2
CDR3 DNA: TGTGCCGAGGGTCGTGTAGAGAACACCGGGGAGCTGTTTTTT
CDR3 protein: CAEGRVENTGELFF

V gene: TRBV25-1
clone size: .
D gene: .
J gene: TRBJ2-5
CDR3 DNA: TGTGCCAGCAGTGGCGGTGGGGCTGGGGAGACCCAGTACTTC
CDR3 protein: CASSGGGAGETQYF

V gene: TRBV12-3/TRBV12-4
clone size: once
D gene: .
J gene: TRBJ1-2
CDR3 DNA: TGTGCCAGCAGTTTCGACAGGTTAGCTGGCTACACCTTC
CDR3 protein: CASSFDRLAGYTF

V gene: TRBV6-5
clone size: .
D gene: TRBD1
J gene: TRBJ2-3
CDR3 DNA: TGTGCCAGCAGTTCACAGGGGTGGGTGGGAGATACGCAGTATTTT
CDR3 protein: CASSSQGWVGDTQYF

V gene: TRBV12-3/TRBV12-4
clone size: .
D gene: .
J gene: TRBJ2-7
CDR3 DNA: TGTGCCAGCAGTTCCCCCGTACTTGTGCAGTACTTC
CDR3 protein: CASSSPVLVQYF

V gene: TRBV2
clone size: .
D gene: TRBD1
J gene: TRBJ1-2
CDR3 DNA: TGTGCCAGCAGTACGACAGGGGAGGGCTATGGCTACACCTTC
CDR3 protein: CASSTTGEGYGYTF

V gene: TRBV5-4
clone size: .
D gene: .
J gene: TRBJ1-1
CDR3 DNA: TGTGCCAGCAGCACCCGGGAACTGAACACTGAAGCTTTCTTT
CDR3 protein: CASSTRELNTEAFF